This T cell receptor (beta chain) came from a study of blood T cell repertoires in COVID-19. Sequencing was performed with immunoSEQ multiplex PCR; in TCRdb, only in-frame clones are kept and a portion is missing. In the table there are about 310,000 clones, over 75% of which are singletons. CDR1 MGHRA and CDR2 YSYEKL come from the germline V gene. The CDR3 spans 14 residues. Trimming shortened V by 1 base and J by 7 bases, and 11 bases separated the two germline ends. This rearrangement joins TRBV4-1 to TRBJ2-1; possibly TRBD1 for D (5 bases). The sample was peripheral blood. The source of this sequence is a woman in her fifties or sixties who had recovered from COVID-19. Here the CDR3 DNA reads TGCGCCAGCAGCCAAGGGGCAGGGAATAATGAGCAGTTCTTC. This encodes CASSQGAGNNEQFF.